Following are 29 T cell receptor beta chains from one sample sequenced in a study of OX40 agonist ivuxolimab in advanced cancers. The data were produced by immunoSEQ multiplex PCR, yet TCRdb's version contains in-frame clones alone and is incomplete. The sample has around 20,000 clones, just under 75% seen once; the top ten hold around 26%. The specimen comprised CD4+ or CD8+ T cells sorted from blood, sampled in a trial of the OX40 agonist ivuxolimab. These receptor sequences come from an adult with an advanced solid tumor such as melanoma, head and neck, liver or kidney cancer.

The chain joins TRBV5-1 to TRBJ2-2; D perhaps matches TRBD1 (6 bases). The V and J ends lost 5 bases and 2 bases respectively, with 13 bases between them. This CDR3 has 15 amino acids. Germline CDR1 SGHRS, CDR2 YFSETQ. The DNA of the CDR3 is TGCGCCAGCAGTCCGGACAGCCGAAACACCGGGGAGCTGTTTTTT. Its translation is CASSPDSRNTGELFF.

The chain employs TRBV7-8 and TRBJ2-1; D possibly matches TRBD1 or TRBD2 (5 bases each). CDR1 is SGHVS, CDR2 FQNEAQ, per germline. The CDR3 spans 14 residues. V was pared by 2 bases and J by 5 bases, with 10 bases between. This CDR3 reads CASSLTEGNNEQFF. CDR3 sequence (DNA): TGTGCCAGCAGCTTAACTGAGGGGAACAATGAGCAGTTCTTC.

The chain recombines TRBV7-6 with TRBJ1-2, with 8 positions matching TRBD1. Trimming at V came to 5 bases and at J to 7 bases, leaving 6 bases not matched to a gene. Germline CDR1 SGHVS, CDR2 FNYEAQ. The CDR3 extends over 13 amino acids. The CDR3 sequence is CASSRTGKSGYTF. CDR3 coding DNA: TGTGCCAGCAGCCGGACAGGGAAGAGTGGCTACACCTTC.

The chain carries TRBV11-2 and TRBJ1-5; 8 bases are a match to TRBD1. Germline CDR1 reads SGHAT; CDR2 reads FQNNGV. The CDR3 covers 16 residues. Trimming removed 5 bases from V and 2 bases from J; junction bases left unmatched: 8. Written as DNA, the CDR3 is TGTGCCAGCAGCCCCGGACAGGGAGGGGGCAATCAGCCCCAGCATTTT. It translates to CASSPGQGGGNQPQHF.

The chain recombines TRBV1 with TRBJ1-1; the table's D gene call, TRBD1, was not cross checked with the DNA. TRBV1 is a listed pseudogene. This CDR3 contains 11 residues. The CDR3 nucleotides are TGCACCAGAACAGGAGCCCCTGAAGCTTTCTTT. Amino acids: CTRTGAPEAFF.

This clone was observed a single time. The chain is built from TRBV4-1 and TRBJ1-1, with a weak D call TRBD1 (5 bases). The CDR3 has 14 residues. The germline CDR1 and CDR2 sequences are MGHRA and YSYEKL. V gave up 4 bases and J gave up 0 bases, with 9 bases separating them. CDR3 nucleotide sequence: TGCGCCAGCAGCCCGGGACCCTTGAACACTGAAGCTTTCTTT. It is translated as CASSPGPLNTEAFF.

V gene TRBV2 combines with J gene TRBJ2-4, with 8 bases lining up with TRBD1. This CDR3 is built from 17 residues. CDR1 SNHLY and CDR2 FYNNEI come from the germline V gene. The junction had 10 bases not matched to a gene; V was cut back by 6 bases and J by 0 bases. The CDR3 DNA is TGTGCCAGCAGGGTCGGGACAGGACAACTAGCCAAAAACATTCAGTACTTC. Its protein is CASRVGTGQLAKNIQYF.

In this sample, this clone is medium-sized (0.01 to 0.1%). The chain has TRBV28 and TRBJ1-1; 10 bases map to TRBD1. This CDR3 contains 17 residues. The germline V gene encodes CDR1 MDHEN and CDR2 SYDVKM. V shed 5 bases and J 3 bases; nucleotides not matched to a gene: 12. The chain's CDR3 is CASSPSRQGARDTEAFF. Here the CDR3 DNA reads TGTGCCAGCAGTCCCTCCCGACAGGGGGCGAGGGACACTGAAGCTTTCTTT.

V gene TRBV28 combines with J gene TRBJ2-7, with 7 bases aligning to TRBD1. Trimming cost V 6 bases and J 0 bases; bases outside gene matches: 8. The CDR3 consists of 15 residues. Germline V CDR1 and CDR2: MDHEN, SYDVKM. The DNA of the CDR3 is TGTGCCAGCAGCCTGCTGACAGGGACCTCCTACGAGCAGTACTTC. Amino acids: CASSLLTGTSYEQYF.

Details on this clone: A much larger clone sits a single nucleotide away, making a read error possible. Other DNA sequences within the sample encode an identical CDR3. The chain is built from TRBV7-9 and TRBJ2-3; no firm D call. In germline, CDR1 is SEHNR, CDR2 FQNEAQ (reference sequence). The CDR3 runs to 14 residues. V was trimmed by 1 base and J by 2 bases, leaving 7 bases between them. The CDR3 protein is CASSLVLATDTQYF. In nucleotides, the CDR3 is TGTGCCAGCAGCTTAGTCTTAGCCACAGATACGCAGTATTTT.

The chain links TRBV21-1 to TRBJ1-1; the D call of TRBD1 is as the table states it, not checked on the DNA. TRBV21-1 counts as a pseudogene. The CDR3 runs 16 residues. Here the CDR3 reads CASRPWGYTIRTEAFF. CDR3 nucleotides: TGTGCCAGCAGACCGTGGGGCTACACAATTCGCACTGAAGCTTTCTTT.

V usage is TRBV6-5 and J usage is TRBJ2-7, with D possibly TRBD1 on 6 matching bases. Trimming stripped 2 bases from V and 2 bases from J, with 13 bases between. The germline CDR1 and CDR2 sequences are MNHEY and SVGAGI. This CDR3 region has 15 residues. The DNA of the CDR3 is TGTGCCAGCAGTTACGGGGGACACCTCGCCTACGAGCAGTACTTC. Amino acid sequence: CASSYGGHLAYEQYF.

CDR3 coding DNA: TGTGCCAGCAGTCCCGGGTCCTATGGCTACACCTTC. Translated, it gives CASSPGSYGYTF. The chain recombines TRBV28 with TRBJ1-2; D is uncertain. The CDR3 is made up of 12 amino acids. Trimming removed 5 bases from V and 4 bases from J, with 8 bases in between. CDR1 and CDR2 (germline): MDHEN, SYDVKM.

Only a few counts were recorded for this clone. The chain links TRBV28 to TRBJ2-7; D is perhaps TRBD1 (5 bases). The V gene lost 6 bases and the J gene lost 3 bases, with 9 bases spanning the gap. This CDR3 contains 12 residues. Germline assignment: CDR1 MDHEN and CDR2 SYDVKM. The CDR3 loop is CASSTDSYEQYF. CDR3 nucleotides: TGTGCCAGCAGCACCGACAGCTACGAGCAGTACTTC.

The chain links TRBV4-1 to TRBJ2-2; 15 bases agree with TRBD2. The CDR3 spans 17 residues. Per the germline V gene, CDR1 is MGHRA and CDR2 is YSYEKL. With 4 bases clipped from V and 3 bases from J, the junction kept 3 bases outside the gene matches. The chain's CDR3 is CASSRGLAGGHTGELFF. As DNA, the CDR3 is TGCGCCAGCAGCCGGGGACTAGCGGGAGGACACACCGGGGAGCTGTTTTTT.

V is TRBV7-3 and J is TRBJ2-3; 9 bases match TRBD2. Germline CDR1 SGHTA, CDR2 FQGTGA. Losses at the gene ends were 8 bases for V and 3 bases for J; bases not matched to a gene: 9. The CDR3 length is 15 residues. CDR3 DNA sequence: TGTGCCAGCGCCATAGCGGGAGTGGGGACAGATACGCAGTATTTT. Its translation is CASAIAGVGTDTQYF.

The chain combines TRBV15 with TRBJ2-7, with a possible D match to TRBD2 (6 bases). CDR1 is LNHNV and CDR2 is YYDKDF in the germline V gene (reference sequence). Between the trimmed V and J ends, which lost 0 bases and 7 bases, there was a span of 16 bases. CDR3 length equals 15 residues. The CDR3: CATSRDIGRDSEQYF. The CDR3 coding sequence is TGTGCCACCAGCAGAGATATCGGCAGGGACTCGGAGCAGTACTTC.

The J gene is TRBJ2-7, the V gene TRBV6-6; 12 bases line up with TRBD1. This CDR3 has 15 residues. Germline V CDR1 and CDR2: MNHNY, SVGAGI (reference sequence). Trimming cost V 1 base and J 4 bases; bases outside gene matches: 2. The CDR3 coding sequence is TGTGCCAGCAGTTACTTGGGACAGGGGGCTTACGAGCAGTACTTC. Translated, it gives CASSYLGQGAYEQYF.

V and J are TRBV19 and TRBJ1-5, with 9 positions matching TRBD1. Germline CDR1 reads LNHDA; CDR2 reads SQIVND (reference sequence). The V and J ends lost 4 bases and 2 bases, in that order; junction bases with no gene match: 3. This CDR3 has 15 amino acids. In DNA, the CDR3 is TGTGCCAGTAGTAATACAGGGGGCCGCAATCAGCCCCAGCATTTT. Its protein is CASSNTGGRNQPQHF.

This chain connects TRBV5-6 to TRBJ2-7; D might be TRBD1 (6 bases). Germline CDR1 reads SGHDT; CDR2 reads YYEEEE. V was trimmed by 4 bases and J by 3 bases, leaving 11 bases between them. The CDR3 extends over 13 amino acids. CDR3 region: CASSPGQLYEQYF. The CDR3, as DNA: TGTGCCAGCAGCCCAGGACAGCTCTACGAGCAGTACTTC.

The chain carries TRBV9 and TRBJ2-2; TRBD1 matches at 10 bases. V was pared by 4 bases and J by 5 bases, with 8 bases of the junction left unmatched. Germline CDR1 is SGDLS and CDR2 is YYNGEE. This CDR3 has 16 amino acids. CDR3 sequence (DNA): TGTGCCAGCAGCTCCGGGACAGGGGTAAATACCGGGGAGCTGTTTTTT. As protein: CASSSGTGVNTGELFF.

The chain combines TRBV30 with TRBJ1-2; D is ambiguous. Germline-derived CDR1 and CDR2 are GTSNPN and SVGIG (reference sequence). This CDR3 region has 14 residues. The V gene lost 1 base and the J gene lost 0 bases, with 9 bases spanning the gap. The CDR3 region has the DNA TGTGCCTGGAGTGGGGAGGGTACTAACTATGGCTACACCTTC. Residues: CAWSGEGTNYGYTF.

The chain links TRBV6-1 to TRBJ1-5; tentative D call: TRBD1 (5 bases). CDR1 and CDR2 from the germline V gene are MNHNS and SASEGT. V was trimmed by 4 bases and J by 2 bases, leaving 6 bases between them. This CDR3 has 13 residues. CDR3 sequence reads: CASSATGNQPQHF. CDR3 DNA: TGTGCCAGCAGTGCGACAGGCAATCAGCCCCAGCATTTT.

This sequence joins TRBV30 and TRBJ2-5; D gene ambiguous. The CDR3 has 11 amino acids. The germline V and J ends were trimmed by 0 bases and 5 bases, with 4 bases remaining between them. Germline V gene lookup returns CDR1 GTSNPN and CDR2 SVGIG (reference sequence). The CDR3 sequence: CAWSVEETQYF. The CDR3 nucleotides are TGTGCCTGGAGTGTAGAGGAGACCCAGTACTTC.

The chain carries TRBV9 and TRBJ2-2; 8 nucleotides match TRBD1. Trimming removed 3 bases from V and 0 bases from J; junction bases left unmatched: 10. The CDR3 is 18 residues long. Germline values: CDR1 SGDLS, CDR2 YYNGEE. Here the CDR3 DNA reads TGTGCCAGCAGCGGGCTGAAACCGGGACAGGCGAACACCGGGGAGCTGTTTTTT. Translation: CASSGLKPGQANTGELFF.

V is TRBV5-1 and J is TRBJ2-7; D is perhaps TRBD1 (6 bases). The V gene's germline CDR1 is SGHRS and CDR2 YFSETQ. The CDR3 length is 14 residues. Trimming cost V 0 bases and J 2 bases, with 9 bases left between them. The CDR3 protein is CASSLGDIAYEQYF. In DNA form, the CDR3 reads TGCGCCAGCAGCTTGGGGGACATAGCCTACGAGCAGTACTTC.

This rearrangement joins TRBV28 to TRBJ2-1; TRBD1 matches 11 bases. V shed 6 bases and J 6 bases; nucleotides not matched to a gene: 4. CDR1 is MDHEN, CDR2 SYDVKM, per germline. The CDR3 contains 14 residues. CDR3 sequence reads: CASSRDRGGNEQFF. CDR3 bases: TGTGCCAGCAGCCGGGACAGGGGGGGCAATGAGCAGTTCTTC.

This clone appeared once. The chain links TRBV6-6 to TRBJ1-1; D is uncertain. This CDR3 contains 13 residues. CDR1 is MNHNY, CDR2 SVGAGI, per germline (reference sequence). V was shortened by 4 bases and J by 2 bases, with 8 bases between the two germline ends. This CDR3 reads CASSLNLNTEAFF. CDR3 DNA: TGTGCCAGCAGTTTAAACCTAAACACTGAAGCTTTCTTT.

The chain recombines TRBV9 with TRBJ2-2, with TRBD2 matching over 9 bases. Per the germline V gene, CDR1 is SGDLS and CDR2 is YYNGEE. This CDR3 contains 17 residues. V trimming: 0 bases; J trimming: 5 bases; junction bases outside the gene matches: 8. CDR3 DNA: TGTGCCAGCAGCGTAGATTGGCGGGAGGGCCGAACCGGGGAGCTGTTTTTT. The encoded protein is CASSVDWREGRTGELFF.